This T cell receptor (beta chain) emerged from a study of shared clonotypes between healthy human individuals. Splitting the CD4+ cells yielded a CD45RA+ naive subset and a CD45RA-negative memory subset. Study-wide points: Rarefaction revealed incomplete sorted-subset sequencing despite large depth.

Per the germline V gene, CDR1 is SNHLY and CDR2 is FYNNEI. V was clipped by 6 bases and J by 3 bases, with 6 bases between them. The CDR3 length is 12 residues. Sequenced by immunoSEQ multiplex PCR; TCRdb stores in-frame clones only, minus some. This table holds approximately 1.1 million clones, approximately 78% found once. Note on this clone: Its specificity is not known.

Input material: memory CD4+ T cells from PBMCs. Subset defined: CD45RA-negative fraction. This receptor was obtained from a man aged 18 to 30 in good health. Some clones in this sample may be carry-over from other donors' samples. V gene TRBV2 combines with J gene TRBJ1-3; D unclear. The DNA for the CDR3 is TGTGCCAGCAGCCCCGGTGGAAACACCATATATTTT. Translated: CASSPGGNTIYF.